The 12 T cell receptor beta chains below come from one sample, sequenced in a study of PD-1 blockade in classical Hodgkin lymphoma. Brentuximab vedotin exposure varied, and every patient relapsed after autologous stem cell transplantation. TCRdb keeps only in-frame clones here, not all; method: immunoSEQ multiplex PCR. In the table there are 15,000 or so clones, around 61% of which are singletons. Sequences were derived from peripheral blood mononuclear cells (PBMCs), sampled at baseline. The receptors were sampled from a human donor with classical Hodgkin lymphoma.

This chain uses TRBV7-9 with TRBJ2-3; the D gene could be TRBD1 or TRBD2 (5 bases each). The CDR3 is 16 amino acids. In germline, CDR1 is SEHNR, CDR2 FQNEAQ (reference sequence). V was pared by 1 base and J by 2 bases, with 13 bases between. Here the CDR3 DNA reads TGTGCCAGCAGCTTAGATATCGGTGGGACCACAGATACGCAGTATTTT. Translated: CASSLDIGGTTDTQYF.

V gene TRBV19 combines with J gene TRBJ2-1; 8 positions agree with TRBD2. The germline V gene encodes CDR1 LNHDA and CDR2 SQIVND (reference sequence). The CDR3 is 14 residues long. The V gene end was trimmed by 7 bases and the J gene end by 2 bases; junction bases not matched to a gene: 4. CDR3 in DNA: TGTGCCAGTAAGTTTAGCGGGGCCTACAATGAGCAGTTCTTC. It translates to CASKFSGAYNEQFF.

This chain uses TRBV19 with TRBJ2-1; 11 nucleotides match TRBD2. The CDR3 runs to 18 residues. Germline CDR1 LNHDA, CDR2 SQIVND (reference sequence). Germline trimming cut 3 bases from V and 4 bases from J; bases unmatched to any gene: 11. This CDR3 reads CASSMRLAGGRGYNEQFF. CDR3 DNA sequence: TGTGCCAGTAGTATGCGGCTAGCGGGAGGCCGGGGGTACAATGAGCAGTTCTTC.

This chain links TRBV7-6 with TRBJ2-7; possible D gene TRBD2, 5 bases. The germline V gene encodes CDR1 SGHVS and CDR2 FNYEAQ. This CDR3 region has 13 residues. The V gene lost 4 bases and the J gene lost 4 bases, with 11 bases spanning the gap. CDR3 sequence: CASSSGSGYEQYF. CDR3 nucleotide sequence: TGTGCCAGCAGCTCGGGGTCGGGATACGAGCAGTACTTC.

V gene TRBV4-1 combines with J gene TRBJ2-1; TRBD2 agrees at 7 bases. The length of the CDR3 is 17 residues. The germline gives CDR1 MGHRA, CDR2 YSYEKL. The V segment lost 0 bases and the J segment 6 bases; nucleotides outside the gene matches: 11. The CDR3, as DNA: TGCGCCAGCAGCCAAGATCTTTTCGGACTAGTACGCAATGAGCAGTTCTTC. It is translated as CASSQDLFGLVRNEQFF.

As regards this clone: One end of the junction is discordant with germline, which a read error may explain. CDR3 coding DNA: TGCGCCAGCAGTGAGGCGAACAGGGCGGAGGACCGTTTT. Its translation: CASSEANRAEDRF. The gene calls are TRBV10-2 and TRBJ2-3, with D possibly being TRBD1 (6 bases). This CDR3 contains 13 residues. In germline, CDR1 is WSHSY, CDR2 SAAADI.

The V and J genes are TRBV5-4 and TRBJ2-7; 10 nucleotides agree with TRBD2. Germline CDR1 and CDR2: SGHNT and YYREEE (reference sequence). This CDR3 contains 16 residues. J was trimmed by 2 bases and V by 2 bases; bases with no gene match: 7. CDR3 bases: TGTGCCAGCAGCTTCGAAAGCGGGAGGGCGGCCTACGAGCAGTACTTC. Translation: CASSFESGRAAYEQYF.

The rearrangement links TRBV7-9 to TRBJ1-4, with D perhaps matching TRBD1 (5 bases). Germline V gives CDR1 SEHNR, CDR2 FQNEAQ (reference sequence). The CDR3 is 12 amino acids. V lost 1 base and J lost 8, with 5 bases in between. The CDR3 region is CASSLGQEKLFF. CDR3 nucleotide sequence: TGTGCCAGCAGCTTAGGACAGGAAAAACTGTTTTTT.

The chain uses TRBV5-6 and TRBJ2-5; 11 bases agree with TRBD2. V lost 4 bases and J lost 5; bases outside the gene matches: 10. The CDR3 is made up of 16 amino acids. In germline, CDR1 is SGHDT, CDR2 YYEEEE. CDR3 protein: CASSRTTSGSLETQYF. CDR3 DNA sequence: TGTGCCAGCAGCAGGACAACTAGCGGGAGCCTTGAGACCCAGTACTTC.

The chain recombines TRBV5-1 with TRBJ1-3; D possibly corresponds to TRBD1 (5 bases). The germline V and J ends were trimmed by 6 bases and 3 bases, with 10 bases remaining between them. The CDR3 covers 13 residues. Germline CDR1 reads SGHRS; CDR2 reads YFSETQ. The CDR3 reads CASTKGDGNTIYF. CDR3 nucleotide sequence: TGCGCCAGCACCAAAGGGGATGGAAACACCATATATTTT.

The chain has TRBV7-3 and TRBJ2-4; TRBD2 matches 7 bases. This CDR3 is built from 18 residues. The V gene end was trimmed by 5 bases and the J gene end by 4 bases; junction bases not matched to a gene: 17. Germline values: CDR1 SGHTA, CDR2 FQGTGA. For the CDR3, the DNA is TGTGCCAGCAGCGAGAGCGGGGAGGGAGGGCCTGCGAAAAACATTCAGTACTTC. Residues: CASSESGEGGPAKNIQYF. The full variable domain, rest sourced from reference TRBV7-3 and TRBJ2-4, is GAGVSQTPSNKVTEKGKYVELRCDPISGHTALYWYRQSLGQGPEFLIYFQGTGAADDSGLPNDRFFAVRPEGSVSTLKIQRTERGDSAVYLCASSESGEGGPAKNIQYFGAGTRLSVL.

V gene TRBV28 combines with J gene TRBJ2-3, with 8 nucleotides matching TRBD1. This CDR3 contains 14 residues. The trim removed 5 bases at V and 1 base at J, leaving 2 bases unmatched. CDR1 is MDHEN, CDR2 SYDVKM, per germline. The CDR3 coding sequence is TGTGCCAGCAGTCGGGACAGGCGCACAGATACGCAGTATTTT. It translates to CASSRDRRTDTQYF.